The T cell receptor beta chain described here comes from a study of spatial heterogeneity in lung cancer. Each CDR3 protein gets one entry after TCRdb re-called the 5' RACE reads with MiXCR. The repertoire holds about 70,000 distinct CDR3 sequences, with nearly 9% as singletons. CDR3 length equals 15 residues. Germline V gene sequence: CDR1 DFQATT, CDR2 SNEGSKA (reference sequence). V lost 2 bases and J lost 5; bases outside the gene matches: 8. As for time point: blood at routine non-recurrence follow-up after resection. The gene calls are TRBV20-1 and TRBJ2-7; 11 bases line up with TRBD2. This receptor was obtained from a female donor with early-stage non-small cell lung cancer. The sequences come from PBMCs, collected at follow-up. This CDR3 is CSARPLAGGLHEQYF. The CDR3 DNA sequence: TGCAGTGCTAGACCCTTAGCGGGAGGGCTCCACGAGCAGTACTTC.